This is a list of T cell receptor beta chains from one sample in a study of breast tumors, draining lymph nodes, adjacent tissues. MiXCR was run by TCRdb on the multiplex PCR reads, yielding one entry per CDR3 protein. The table includes 12,000 to 15,000 distinct CDR3 sequences, 55% detected once. The sequencing sample was made of tumor-adjacent breast tissue. All receptors derive from a female donor with breast cancer. Some clones in this sample may be carry-over from other donors' samples. Both conserved end residues are part of each CDR3. The order of the fields is J gene, clone size, V gene, D gene, CDR3 protein, CDR3 DNA. D genes are given only for firm matches. A clone size is listed for some rows: how often the clone was seen (once, few, many), or a class if it is expanded.

j_call: TRBJ2-3; clone_size: NA; v_call: TRBV2; d_call: TRBD2; cdr3_aa: CASSKNPGLATDTQYF; cdr3_nt: TGTGCCAGCAGTAAGAACCCGGGACTAGCTACAGATACGCAGTATTTT
j_call: TRBJ2-7; clone_size: NA; v_call: TRBV18; d_call: TRBD1; cdr3_aa: CASSPGQGVIEQYF; cdr3_nt: TGTGCCAGCTCACCGGGACAGGGGGTTATCGAGCAGTACTTC
j_call: TRBJ2-7; clone_size: NA; v_call: TRBV19; d_call: TRBD2; cdr3_aa: CASSRVAGPYEQYF; cdr3_nt: TGTGCCAGTAGTAGGGTAGCGGGGCCATACGAGCAGTACTTC
j_call: TRBJ1-1; clone_size: NA; v_call: TRBV11-3; d_call: TRBD1; cdr3_aa: CASSTGGTAAFF; cdr3_nt: TGTGCCAGCAGCACAGGGGGCACTGCAGCTTTCTTC
j_call: TRBJ1-4; clone_size: NA; v_call: TRBV20-1; d_call: NA; cdr3_aa: CSVPARSVNGKLFF; cdr3_nt: TGCAGTGTCCCGGCCCGATCCGTAAATGGAAAACTGTTTTTT
j_call: TRBJ1-4; clone_size: NA; v_call: TRBV12-3/TRBV12-4; d_call: TRBD1; cdr3_aa: CASSQQGAGGEKLFF; cdr3_nt: TGTGCCAGCAGTCAACAGGGGGCCGGTGGTGAAAAACTGTTTTTT
j_call: TRBJ1-6; clone_size: NA; v_call: TRBV9; d_call: NA; cdr3_aa: CASTPTQGVNSPLHF; cdr3_nt: TGCGCCAGCACCCCTACACAGGGAGTAAATTCACCCCTCCACTTT
j_call: TRBJ1-5; clone_size: once; v_call: TRBV2; d_call: TRBD1; cdr3_aa: CASSSYGQGSNQPQHF; cdr3_nt: TGTGCCAGCAGTTCTTATGGACAGGGAAGCAATCAGCCCCAGCATTTT
j_call: TRBJ2-1; clone_size: NA; v_call: TRBV11-2; d_call: NA; cdr3_aa: CASSLDVRQAIKNEQFF; cdr3_nt: TGTGCCAGCAGCTTAGACGTGAGACAGGCAATCAAGAATGAGCAGTTCTTC
j_call: TRBJ2-3; clone_size: many; v_call: TRBV18; d_call: TRBD1; cdr3_aa: CASSLPGQSVSSTDTQYF; cdr3_nt: TGTGCCAGCTCACTGCCGGGACAGTCTGTCAGTAGCACAGATACGCAGTATTTT
j_call: TRBJ1-1; clone_size: many; v_call: TRBV20-1; d_call: NA; cdr3_aa: CSARDRAYTEAFF; cdr3_nt: TGCAGTGCTAGAGATAGGGCGTACACTGAAGCTTTCTTT
j_call: TRBJ2-7; clone_size: NA; v_call: TRBV9; d_call: NA; cdr3_aa: CASSVGPASYEQYF; cdr3_nt: TGTGCCAGCAGCGTAGGCCCAGCCTCCTACGAGCAGTACTTC
j_call: TRBJ2-6; clone_size: NA; v_call: TRBV20-1; d_call: NA; cdr3_aa: CSASRLAGVLTF; cdr3_nt: TGCAGTGCTAGCCGACTCGCCGGCGTCCTGACTTTC
j_call: TRBJ1-4; clone_size: many; v_call: TRBV5-1; d_call: NA; cdr3_aa: CASREGGPNEKLFF; cdr3_nt: TGCGCCAGCAGGGAGGGTGGCCCTAATGAAAAACTGTTTTTT
j_call: TRBJ2-5; clone_size: many; v_call: TRBV11-2; d_call: TRBD2; cdr3_aa: CASSPGLAALQRTQYF; cdr3_nt: TGTGCCAGCAGCCCTGGCCTAGCGGCCCTCCAAAGGACCCAGTACTTC
j_call: TRBJ2-1; clone_size: NA; v_call: TRBV7-9; d_call: TRBD1; cdr3_aa: CASSFGTGGDEQFF; cdr3_nt: TGTGCCAGCAGCTTCGGGACAGGGGGGGATGAGCAGTTCTTC
j_call: TRBJ2-2; clone_size: NA; v_call: TRBV6-1; d_call: NA; cdr3_aa: CASSQWAANTGELFF; cdr3_nt: TGTGCCAGCAGTCAGTGGGCGGCGAACACCGGGGAGCTGTTTTTT
j_call: TRBJ2-7; clone_size: medium-sized; v_call: TRBV15; d_call: NA; cdr3_aa: CATSRGGTGTYEQYF; cdr3_nt: TGTGCCACCAGCAGAGGGGGGACGGGGACCTACGAGCAGTACTTC
j_call: TRBJ2-7; clone_size: NA; v_call: TRBV7-9; d_call: NA; cdr3_aa: CASSLAAWGNEQYF; cdr3_nt: TGTGCCAGCAGCTTAGCCGCATGGGGTAACGAGCAGTACTTC
j_call: TRBJ1-2; clone_size: many; v_call: TRBV11-2; d_call: NA; cdr3_aa: CASSLRGRESSYGYTF; cdr3_nt: TGTGCCAGCAGCTTAAGGGGCAGGGAGAGTTCCTATGGCTACACCTTC
j_call: TRBJ2-7; clone_size: NA; v_call: TRBV28; d_call: NA; cdr3_aa: CASRDGGGRRVERYF; cdr3_nt: TGTGCCAGCCGAGACGGGGGCGGGAGAAGGGTTGAGCGGTACTTC
j_call: TRBJ2-6; clone_size: many; v_call: TRBV12-3/TRBV12-4; d_call: NA; cdr3_aa: CASKTQAFGANVLTF; cdr3_nt: TGTGCCAGCAAAACCCAGGCATTCGGGGCCAACGTCCTGACTTTC
j_call: TRBJ2-5; clone_size: NA; v_call: TRBV7-8; d_call: NA; cdr3_aa: CASSLVGRKETQYF; cdr3_nt: TGTGCCAGCAGCTTAGTCGGGCGTAAAGAGACCCAGTACTTC
j_call: TRBJ2-2; clone_size: NA; v_call: TRBV24-1; d_call: NA; cdr3_aa: CATSEPIPPLYGGELFF; cdr3_nt: TGTGCCACCAGTGAACCGATCCCACCGTTATATGGCGGGGAGCTGTTTTTT
j_call: TRBJ1-4; clone_size: NA; v_call: TRBV5-1; d_call: NA; cdr3_aa: CASSLGRTENEKLFF; cdr3_nt: TGCGCCAGCAGCTTGGGTAGGACTGAGAATGAAAAACTGTTTTTT
j_call: TRBJ1-3; clone_size: NA; v_call: TRBV5-1; d_call: NA; cdr3_aa: CASSRELGYRAGNTIYF; cdr3_nt: TGCGCCAGCAGCCGCGAGTTGGGGTATCGCGCTGGAAACACCATATATTTT
j_call: TRBJ2-3; clone_size: NA; v_call: TRBV29-1; d_call: NA; cdr3_aa: CSVEGGGTDTQYF; cdr3_nt: TGCAGCGTTGAAGGGGGGGGCACAGATACGCAGTATTTT
j_call: TRBJ1-3; clone_size: NA; v_call: TRBV6-5; d_call: NA; cdr3_aa: CASSLSHSGNTIYF; cdr3_nt: TGTGCCAGCAGCCTCTCTCACTCTGGAAACACCATATATTTT
j_call: TRBJ1-2; clone_size: NA; v_call: TRBV7-2; d_call: NA; cdr3_aa: CASSLGSGNYGYTF; cdr3_nt: TGTGCCAGCAGCTTAGGTTCAGGGAACTATGGCTACACCTTC
j_call: TRBJ2-1; clone_size: medium-sized; v_call: TRBV4-2; d_call: TRBD2; cdr3_aa: CASSQDVRERGGNNEQFF; cdr3_nt: TGTGCCAGCAGCCAAGATGTCCGGGAGCGGGGGGGTAACAATGAGCAGTTCTTC
j_call: TRBJ2-3; clone_size: large; v_call: TRBV9; d_call: NA; cdr3_aa: CASSVMTDTQYF; cdr3_nt: TGTGCCAGCAGCGTTATGACAGATACGCAGTATTTT
j_call: TRBJ2-7; clone_size: many; v_call: TRBV5-1; d_call: TRBD2; cdr3_aa: CASSSGGPLGDEQYF; cdr3_nt: TGCGCCAGCAGCTCGGGGGGGCCGCTCGGGGACGAGCAGTACTTC
j_call: TRBJ1-4; clone_size: many; v_call: TRBV2; d_call: NA; cdr3_aa: CASRSGIRIRNEKLFF; cdr3_nt: TGTGCCAGCAGATCAGGGATAAGGATAAGGAATGAAAAACTGTTTTTT
j_call: TRBJ1-1; clone_size: many; v_call: TRBV5-1; d_call: TRBD1; cdr3_aa: CASSTGTGGIVTEAFF; cdr3_nt: TGCGCCAGCAGCACGGGGACAGGGGGCATCGTCACTGAAGCTTTCTTT
j_call: TRBJ1-5; clone_size: NA; v_call: TRBV10-3; d_call: TRBD1; cdr3_aa: CAISEGTGGVQPQHF; cdr3_nt: TGTGCCATCAGTGAAGGGACAGGGGGCGTTCAGCCCCAGCATTTT
j_call: TRBJ2-3; clone_size: NA; v_call: TRBV10-1; d_call: NA; cdr3_aa: CASSEQGIRTDTQYF; cdr3_nt: TGCGCCAGCAGTGAACAGGGTATTCGGACAGATACGCAGTATTTT
j_call: TRBJ2-3; clone_size: NA; v_call: TRBV7-2; d_call: NA; cdr3_aa: CASSGGADTQYF; cdr3_nt: TGTGCCAGCAGCGGCGGGGCAGATACGCAGTATTTT
j_call: TRBJ2-1; clone_size: many; v_call: TRBV28; d_call: NA; cdr3_aa: CASSNTGGNEQFF; cdr3_nt: TGTGCCAGCAGCAACACAGGAGGCAATGAGCAGTTCTTC
j_call: TRBJ1-4; clone_size: NA; v_call: TRBV7-8; d_call: TRBD1; cdr3_aa: CASSPLTGGEKLFF; cdr3_nt: TGTGCCAGCAGCCCTTTGACAGGGGGAGAAAAACTGTTTTTT
j_call: TRBJ2-7; clone_size: NA; v_call: TRBV5-1; d_call: NA; cdr3_aa: CASSLNGEQYF; cdr3_nt: TGCGCCAGCAGTCTAAACGGGGAGCAGTACTTC
j_call: TRBJ2-7; clone_size: NA; v_call: TRBV5-6; d_call: NA; cdr3_aa: CASEGGEVAEQYF; cdr3_nt: TGTGCCAGCGAAGGGGGAGAGGTTGCCGAGCAGTACTTC
j_call: TRBJ2-7; clone_size: medium-sized; v_call: TRBV12-3/TRBV12-4; d_call: NA; cdr3_aa: CASSLQYEQYF; cdr3_nt: TGTGCCAGCAGTTTACAGTACGAGCAGTACTTC
j_call: TRBJ2-1; clone_size: many; v_call: TRBV6-6; d_call: TRBD2; cdr3_aa: CASSVFFGGSPHNEQFF; cdr3_nt: TGTGCCAGCAGTGTTTTCTTCGGCGGGAGTCCCCACAATGAGCAGTTCTTC
j_call: TRBJ2-7; clone_size: NA; v_call: TRBV7-9; d_call: TRBD1; cdr3_aa: CASSSGGVEQYF; cdr3_nt: TGTGCCAGCAGCTCAGGGGGCGTCGAGCAGTACTTC
j_call: TRBJ2-7; clone_size: NA; v_call: TRBV19; d_call: TRBD1; cdr3_aa: CASSIAAGQDYEQYF; cdr3_nt: TGTGCCAGTAGTATAGCGGCGGGACAGGACTACGAGCAGTACTTC
j_call: TRBJ2-3; clone_size: medium-sized; v_call: TRBV20-1; d_call: NA; cdr3_aa: CSAPPQGGADTQYF; cdr3_nt: TGCAGTGCCCCCCCGCAGGGCGGCGCAGATACGCAGTATTTT
j_call: TRBJ1-2; clone_size: medium-sized; v_call: TRBV4-1; d_call: NA; cdr3_aa: CASSQVDMGFHSNYGYTF; cdr3_nt: TGCGCCAGCAGCCAAGTGGATATGGGGTTCCATTCTAACTATGGCTACACCTTC
j_call: TRBJ2-1; clone_size: many; v_call: TRBV27; d_call: TRBD1; cdr3_aa: CASSLSGTAFF; cdr3_nt: TGTGCCAGCAGTTTATCAGGGACAGCGTTCTTC
j_call: TRBJ2-3; clone_size: NA; v_call: TRBV10-3; d_call: TRBD1; cdr3_aa: CAIRDRQPDTQYF; cdr3_nt: TGTGCCATCCGGGACAGACAACCAGATACGCAGTATTTT
j_call: TRBJ1-2; clone_size: NA; v_call: TRBV9; d_call: TRBD1; cdr3_aa: CASSAGTGGWNGYTF; cdr3_nt: TGTGCCAGCAGCGCCGGGACAGGGGGCTGGAATGGCTACACCTTC
j_call: TRBJ2-7; clone_size: NA; v_call: TRBV2; d_call: NA; cdr3_aa: CASSEFTFFEQYF; cdr3_nt: TGTGCCAGCAGTGAATTCACCTTCTTCGAGCAGTACTTC
j_call: TRBJ1-2; clone_size: medium-sized; v_call: TRBV2; d_call: NA; cdr3_aa: CASSGGQYYGYTF; cdr3_nt: TGTGCCAGCAGTGGCGGACAGTACTATGGCTACACCTTC
j_call: TRBJ2-3; clone_size: many; v_call: TRBV25-1; d_call: TRBD2; cdr3_aa: CASSDGSGGSMSTDTQYF; cdr3_nt: TGTGCCAGCAGTGACGGTAGCGGGGGGAGCATGAGCACAGATACGCAGTATTTT
j_call: TRBJ2-3; clone_size: many; v_call: TRBV7-9; d_call: NA; cdr3_aa: CASSQPEGGTSTDTQYF; cdr3_nt: TGTGCCAGCAGCCAACCTGAGGGGGGGACTAGCACAGATACGCAGTATTTT
j_call: TRBJ2-3; clone_size: NA; v_call: TRBV19; d_call: NA; cdr3_aa: CASSIRADTDTQYF; cdr3_nt: TGTGCCAGTAGTATAAGGGCGGACACTGATACGCAGTATTTT
j_call: TRBJ2-3; clone_size: NA; v_call: TRBV19; d_call: TRBD1; cdr3_aa: CASSITGTGGDTQYF; cdr3_nt: TGTGCCAGTAGTATAACCGGGACAGGGGGTGATACGCAGTATTTT
j_call: TRBJ1-3; clone_size: NA; v_call: TRBV10-3; d_call: TRBD1; cdr3_aa: CAISETGAGNTIYF; cdr3_nt: TGTGCCATCAGTGAGACAGGGGCTGGAAACACCATATATTTT
j_call: TRBJ2-1; clone_size: NA; v_call: TRBV29-1; d_call: NA; cdr3_aa: CSVDAGDKNEQFF; cdr3_nt: TGCAGCGTTGACGCAGGAGACAAAAATGAGCAGTTCTTC
j_call: TRBJ2-3; clone_size: many; v_call: TRBV20-1; d_call: TRBD2; cdr3_aa: CSARLAGGADTQYF; cdr3_nt: TGCAGTGCTAGATTAGCGGGAGGAGCAGATACGCAGTATTTT
j_call: TRBJ1-1; clone_size: many; v_call: TRBV5-6; d_call: TRBD1; cdr3_aa: CASSPGQFEAFF; cdr3_nt: TGTGCCAGCAGCCCGGGACAGTTTGAAGCTTTCTTT